The next 12 T cell receptor beta chains were all read from a single sample in a study of T-cell reconstitution after alpha-beta-depleted transplantation in children. For TCRbeta, the library was prepared with unique molecular identifiers. MiXCR, applied by TCRdb to the PCR reads, yields one record per CDR3 protein. The sample holds about 690,000 distinct CDR3 sequences, roughly 17% seen once. Material: PBMCs from the stem cell graft donor, obtained from the stem cell graft. These receptors were taken from a human donor who donated a stem cell graft to a child with acute myeloid leukemia.

This clonotype was detected many times. The gene calls are TRBV5-5 and TRBJ2-7; 10 bases match TRBD1. J was trimmed by 4 bases and V by 0 bases; bases with no gene match: 4. Germline V gives CDR1 SGHKS, CDR2 YYEKEE (reference sequence). The CDR3 runs 15 residues. CDR3 loop: CASSLVGTGEYEQYF. As DNA, the CDR3 is TGTGCCAGCAGCTTGGTCGGGACAGGGGAATACGAGCAGTACTTC.

This sequence joins TRBV7-9 and TRBJ1-1; D is unresolved. V lost 1 base, J lost 5 bases, and 11 bases lay in between. The CDR3 consists of 14 residues. Germline V gives CDR1 SEHNR, CDR2 FQNEAQ (reference sequence). The CDR3 nucleotides are TGTGCCAGCAGCTTAGGGTATGGCGGGACTGAAGCTTTCTTT. It yields the protein CASSLGYGGTEAFF. Together with reference TRBV7-9 and TRBJ1-1, the CDR3 gives the full variable domain: DTGVSQNPRHKITKRGQNVTFRCDPISEHNRLYWYRQTLGQGPEFLTYFQNEAQLEKSRLLSDRFSAERPKGSFSTLEIQRTEQGDSAMYLCASSLGYGGTEAFFGQGTRLTVV.

J is TRBJ2-2 and V is TRBV5-1; 9 bases are shared with TRBD1. This CDR3 contains 15 residues. The germline V gene has CDR1 SGHRS and CDR2 YFSETQ. V was pared by 2 bases and J by 3 bases, with 2 bases of the junction left unmatched. The chain's CDR3 is CASSLQGADTGELFF. The CDR3 nucleotides are TGCGCCAGCAGCTTACAGGGGGCGGACACCGGGGAGCTGTTTTTT. The complete variable domain, with remaining parts taken from reference TRBV5-1 and TRBJ2-2, reads KAGVTQTPRYLIKTRGQQVTLSCSPISGHRSVSWYQQTPGQGLQFLFEYFSETQRNKGNFPGRFSGRQFSNSRSEMNVSTLELGDSALYLCASSLQGADTGELFFGEGSRLTVL.

V is TRBV10-3 and J is TRBJ2-2; 10 bases align to TRBD2. The CDR3 spans 14 residues. The germline gives CDR1 ENHRY, CDR2 SYGVKD. V gave up 6 bases and J gave up 6 bases; unmatched junction bases: 4. CDR3 nucleotides: TGTGCCATCAGCACAGGACTAGCGGCCGGGGAGCTGTTTTTT. This translates into CAISTGLAAGELFF.

This clonotype was counted between two and nine times. The chain links TRBV5-6 to TRBJ2-7, with D perhaps given as TRBD1 or TRBD2 (6 bases each). V dropped 1 base and J dropped 7 bases, with 12 bases sitting between them. CDR1 and CDR2 (germline): SGHDT, YYEEEE. The CDR3 contains 13 residues. The CDR3 region is CASSLRGRLEQYF. As DNA, the CDR3 is TGTGCCAGCAGCTTGCGGGGGCGCCTTGAGCAGTACTTC.

The rearrangement uses TRBV7-9 and TRBJ2-2; no clear D gene. V shed 3 bases and J shed 7 bases, with 15 bases lying between them. The CDR3 consists of 15 residues. Germline CDR1 SEHNR, CDR2 FQNEAQ (reference sequence). CDR3 loop: CASSLSQGSHGELFF. The CDR3 DNA reads as TGTGCCAGCAGCTTGAGTCAAGGTTCCCACGGGGAGCTGTTTTTT. The variable domain in full, completed from reference TRBV7-9 and TRBJ2-2, reads DTGVSQNPRHKITKRGQNVTFRCDPISEHNRLYWYRQTLGQGPEFLTYFQNEAQLEKSRLLSDRFSAERPKGSFSTLEIQRTEQGDSAMYLCASSLSQGSHGELFFGEGSRLTVL.

The rearrangement uses TRBV20-1 and TRBJ1-5; D possibly corresponds to TRBD1 (6 bases). Trimming removed 0 bases at V and 6 bases at J, with 18 bases between. The CDR3 contains 16 residues. Germline assignment: CDR1 DFQATT and CDR2 SNEGSKA (reference sequence). For the CDR3, the DNA is TGCAGTGCTAGAGATTCAAGCCCCCAGGGGAGTCAGCCCCAGCATTTT. The encoded protein is CSARDSSPQGSQPQHF.

The rearrangement uses TRBV6-5 and TRBJ2-7; 8 bases fit TRBD1. V trimming: 2 bases; J trimming: 3 bases; junction bases outside the gene matches: 9. From germline, CDR1 is MNHEY and CDR2 SVGAGI. This CDR3 region has 16 residues. The CDR3 DNA follows: TGTGCCAGCAGTTACCGCAGACAGGGGAGGTACTACGAGCAGTACTTC. This gives the protein CASSYRRQGRYYEQYF.

V and J are TRBV29-1 and TRBJ2-3; 13 nucleotides match TRBD2. The CDR3 covers 13 residues. Germline trimming cut 6 bases from V and 11 bases from J; bases unmatched to any gene: 8. The germline V gene has CDR1 SQVTM and CDR2 ANQGSEA. DNA for the CDR3: TGCAGCGTGCGAACTAGCGGGGGGGCGAAGCAGTATTTT. This codes for CSVRTSGGAKQYF.

This clonotype turned up a few times. The CDR3 DNA reads TGTGCCAGCAGCTTAGGCGCGTCGGGGGTGGATACGCAGTATTTT. Its protein is CASSLGASGVDTQYF. V is TRBV7-2 and J is TRBJ2-3, with D possibly being TRBD2 (6 bases). Germline V gene data show CDR1 as SGHTA and CDR2 as FQGNSA. The CDR3 is 15 residues long. Trimming stripped 1 base from V and 6 bases from J, with 14 bases between. The whole variable domain, filled in from reference TRBV7-2 and TRBJ2-3, reads GAGVSQSPSNKVTEKGKDVELRCDPISGHTALYWYRQSLGQGLEFLIYFQGNSAPDKSGLPSDRFSAERTGGSVSTLTIQRTQQEDSAVYLCASSLGASGVDTQYFGPGTRLTVL.

This clonotype was observed many times. The chain has TRBV20-1 and TRBJ1-4; 7 bases are a match to TRBD1. V lost 5 bases to trimming and J lost 3 bases; unmatched junction nucleotides: 6. Germline-derived CDR1 and CDR2 are DFQATT and SNEGSKA (reference sequence). The CDR3 is 14 residues long. The CDR3 bases are TGCAGTGCTGCGGACAGGAGCTCTAATGAAAAACTGTTTTTT. It yields the protein CSAADRSSNEKLFF.

This clonotype was observed at least ten times. This chain uses TRBV7-9 with TRBJ2-7; tentatively, D is TRBD1 (6 bases). The V gene's germline CDR1 is SEHNR and CDR2 FQNEAQ (reference sequence). The CDR3 is made up of 13 amino acids. Trimming shortened V by 7 bases and J by 5 bases, and 15 bases separated the two germline ends. The CDR3 DNA reads TGTGCCAGCATCGGGACAAATCGCGACGAGCAGTACTTC. This gives the protein CASIGTNRDEQYF.